This T cell receptor beta chain was recovered during a study of blood T cell repertoires in COVID-19. About the study: Whether acute or convalescent, the COVID-19 samples came from the United States, Italy and Spain.

The protocol was immunoSEQ multiplex PCR, while the TCRdb copy is restricted to in-frame clones and leaves out a portion. The table shows around 63,000 clones, with 88% occurring only once. This clone was counted a single time. The sequence was obtained from a woman older than 75 with active COVID-19. The sequenced sample was peripheral blood.

Here the CDR3 reads CASSRRPQGAGTEAFF. CDR3 DNA sequence: TGCGCCAGCAGCCGGCGCCCCCAGGGGGCGGGCACTGAAGCTTTCTTT. The chain couples TRBV4-1 to TRBJ1-1; TRBD1 aligns across 8 bases. Trimming at V came to 4 bases and at J to 4 bases, leaving 11 bases not matched to a gene. Germline-derived CDR1 and CDR2 are MGHRA and YSYEKL. The CDR3 is made up of 16 amino acids.